Following are 21 T cell receptor beta chains from one sample sequenced in a study of blood T cell repertoires in COVID-19. Clones were sequenced by immunoSEQ multiplex PCR, and TCRdb holds only the in-frame ones, with some missing. Of a few hundred thousand clones listed, 90% were seen once; the top ten hold under 2.5%. The source material was peripheral blood. Source of these receptors: an older woman with COVID-19, enrolled during active disease.

The chain is built from TRBV19 and TRBJ2-3; the match to TRBD1 covers 10 bases. The germline gives CDR1 LNHDA, CDR2 SQIVND (reference sequence). V dropped 6 bases and J dropped 7; count of bases not matched to a gene: 13. This CDR3 comprises 16 residues. The CDR3 loop is CASSGDRGSPRNTQYF. In nucleotides, the CDR3 is TGTGCCAGTAGCGGGGACAGGGGAAGCCCTCGGAATACGCAGTATTTT.

The V and J genes are TRBV7-2 and TRBJ1-4; D gene ambiguous. The V gene lost 5 bases and the J gene lost 7 bases, with 8 bases spanning the gap. This CDR3 region has 12 residues. The germline gives CDR1 SGHTA, CDR2 FQGNSA. In DNA form, the CDR3 reads TGTGCCAGCAGCCGTCCGGGTGAAAAACTGTTTTTT. It translates to CASSRPGEKLFF.

CDR3 amino acids: CASSLATGPPGELFF. Written as DNA, the CDR3 is TGTGCCAGCAGCTTAGCGACAGGGCCCCCCGGGGAGCTGTTTTTT. This chain joins TRBV11-2 and TRBJ2-2; 7 bases map to TRBD1. Germline-derived CDR1 and CDR2 are SGHAT and FQNNGV. V trimming: 1 base; J trimming: 6 bases; junction bases outside the gene matches: 5. The CDR3 extends over 15 amino acids.

The genes are TRBV18 and TRBJ2-1; 7 nucleotides line up with TRBD1. From germline, CDR1 is KGHSH and CDR2 LQKENI. Losses at the gene ends were 5 bases for V and 9 bases for J; bases not matched to a gene: 4. The CDR3 runs 12 residues. The CDR3 DNA follows: TGTGCCAGCTCATCGACAGGGAGTGAGCAGTTCTTC. Encoded protein: CASSSTGSEQFF.

The gene calls are TRBV19 and TRBJ2-7; 8 nucleotides align to TRBD1. The CDR3 length is 14 residues. Germline assignment: CDR1 LNHDA and CDR2 SQIVND (reference sequence). The V and J ends lost 9 bases and 2 bases, in that order; junction bases with no gene match: 9. CDR3 region: CASQTGVPPYEQYF. DNA of the CDR3: TGTGCCAGCCAGACAGGGGTGCCACCCTACGAGCAGTACTTC.

The chain carries TRBV7-2 and TRBJ1-6; 7 nucleotides match TRBD1. This CDR3 contains 15 residues. Germline CDR1 and CDR2: SGHTA and FQGNSA. The junction had 6 bases not matched to a gene; V was cut back by 0 bases and J by 10 bases. CDR3 DNA: TGTGCCAGCAGCTTAGCTGGCAGGGGGGTCTCACCCCTCCACTTT. It is translated as CASSLAGRGVSPLHF.

The J gene is TRBJ1-6, the V gene TRBV4-3; possibly TRBD1 for D (6 bases). Germline lookup yields CDR1 LGHNA and CDR2 YSLEER. The CDR3 is made up of 15 amino acids. V was cut by 0 bases and J by 9 bases, with 12 bases left in between. This CDR3 reads CASSQEKGVGSPLHF. CDR3 DNA sequence: TGCGCCAGCAGCCAAGAAAAGGGGGTCGGTTCACCCCTCCACTTT.

The chain links TRBV4-3 to TRBJ1-2; D is possibly TRBD1 (6 bases). CDR1 and CDR2 from the germline V gene are LGHNA and YSLEER. This CDR3 has 18 amino acids. The V and J ends lost 1 base and 0 bases respectively, with 18 bases between them. In DNA form, the CDR3 reads TGCGCCAGCAGCCAAGGGATGGCAGTGGGGGCCTCTAACTATGGCTACACCTTC. Its protein product is CASSQGMAVGASNYGYTF.

The rearrangement links TRBV4-3 to TRBJ1-5; D might be TRBD1 (5 bases). The CDR3 loop spans 13 amino acids. V was clipped by 4 bases and J by 2 bases, with 6 bases between them. Germline CDR1 is LGHNA and CDR2 is YSLEER. CDR3 amino acids: CASSLRGNQPQHF. In DNA, the CDR3 is TGCGCCAGCAGCCTCAGGGGCAATCAGCCCCAGCATTTT.

The chain uses TRBV7-9 and TRBJ1-2, with 7 nucleotides matching TRBD1. There are 14 residues in the CDR3. The junction had 7 bases not matched to a gene; V was cut back by 5 bases and J by 4 bases. From germline, CDR1 is SEHNR and CDR2 FQNEAQ (reference sequence). CDR3 loop: CASSPRTGTYGYTF. The CDR3 nucleotides are TGTGCCAGCAGCCCCCGGACAGGAACCTATGGCTACACCTTC.

This rearrangement joins TRBV9 to TRBJ2-3, with D unclear. This CDR3 spans 15 amino acids. Trimming removed 0 bases at V and 1 base at J, with 9 bases between. Germline CDR1 SGDLS, CDR2 YYNGEE. CDR3 nucleotide sequence: TGTGCCAGCAGCGTAGTTGGAGAGGGCACAGATACGCAGTATTTT. Its translation is CASSVVGEGTDTQYF.

V gene TRBV2 combines with J gene TRBJ2-4; D call uncertain. Germline assignment: CDR1 SNHLY and CDR2 FYNNEI. The V and J ends lost 7 bases and 1 base respectively, with 8 bases between them. This CDR3 is 13 amino acids long. The CDR3 DNA follows: TGTGCCAGCAATCGCCGGGCCAAAAACATTCAGTACTTC. Translation: CASNRRAKNIQYF.

V is TRBV4-1 and J is TRBJ2-1; 10 bases match TRBD2. Looked up from germline, CDR1 is MGHRA and CDR2 is YSYEKL. Unmatched junction bases numbered 14, after V lost 3 bases and J lost 12 bases. The CDR3 is made up of 16 amino acids. The CDR3: CASSQGVPGLARWQFF. CDR3 nucleotides: TGCGCCAGCAGCCAGGGGGTCCCGGGACTAGCGCGGTGGCAGTTCTTC.

This clone has only one observation. J is TRBJ1-3 and V is TRBV11-2; D remains unclear. Trimming removed 7 bases from V and 4 bases from J, with 11 bases in between. This CDR3 has 13 residues. Germline lookup yields CDR1 SGHAT and CDR2 FQNNGV. CDR3 sequence reads: CASTQSGGNTIYF. The CDR3 DNA is TGTGCCAGCACCCAATCGGGGGGAAACACCATATATTTT.

This clone was detected only once. The V and J genes are TRBV11-3 and TRBJ1-1; 9 bases are a match to TRBD1. The CDR3 totals 14 residues. CDR1 is SGHNT and CDR2 is YENEEA in the germline V gene. The trim removed 5 bases at V and 1 base at J, leaving 2 bases unmatched. CDR3 DNA sequence: TGTGCCAGCAGCGTGACAGGGGGGAACACTGAAGCTTTCTTT. This codes for CASSVTGGNTEAFF.

The CDR3 DNA reads as TGCAGTGCTAGTACCGACAGGCTGAATTCACCCCTCCACTTT. Encoded protein: CSASTDRLNSPLHF. The V call is TRBV20-1, the J call TRBJ1-6, with D possibly matching TRBD1 (6 bases). Trimming took 3 bases from V and 7 from J, leaving 13 bases between them. Germline values: CDR1 DFQATT, CDR2 SNEGSKA (reference sequence). The CDR3 covers 14 residues.

The J gene is TRBJ2-3, the V gene TRBV2; 8 nucleotides line up with TRBD2. Trimming at V came to 6 bases and at J to 2 bases, leaving 13 bases not matched to a gene. Germline V gives CDR1 SNHLY, CDR2 FYNNEI. This CDR3 is built from 17 residues. The CDR3 bases are TGTGCCAGCAGCGAAATAGCGGGGCCGGTCGACACAGATACGCAGTATTTT. It is translated as CASSEIAGPVDTDTQYF.

This clone came up once. The rearrangement joins TRBV20-1 to TRBJ1-2; maybe TRBD1 (6 bases). The V end was cut by 3 bases, the J end by 8 bases, with 13 bases between. The CDR3 totals 12 residues. Germline CDR1 and CDR2: DFQATT and SNEGSKA (reference sequence). The CDR3 protein is CSASARGKGYTF. The CDR3 coding sequence is TGCAGTGCTAGTGCCAGGGGAAAAGGCTACACCTTC.

The chain combines TRBV6-6 with TRBJ2-1; TRBD2 aligns across 14 bases. The trim removed 6 bases at V and 7 bases at J, leaving 2 bases unmatched. Germline lookup yields CDR1 MNHNY and CDR2 SVGAGI (reference sequence). The CDR3 is 14 amino acids. The CDR3: CASRTSGGENEQFF. Written as DNA, the CDR3 is TGTGCCAGCAGGACTAGCGGGGGGGAAAATGAGCAGTTCTTC.

The chain employs TRBV10-3 and TRBJ1-2; perhaps TRBD1 as D (6 bases). V was trimmed by 7 bases and J by 7 bases, leaving 16 bases between them. There are 13 residues in the CDR3. Germline loops: CDR1 ENHRY, CDR2 SYGVKD. This CDR3 reads CAITGTSRSGYTF. The DNA for the CDR3 is TGTGCCATCACTGGGACATCGAGGTCTGGCTACACCTTC.

This clone was counted a single time. This chain joins TRBV7-2 and TRBJ1-6; 10 bases fit TRBD1. Germline V gives CDR1 SGHTA, CDR2 FQGNSA. Trimming took 5 bases from V and 7 from J; bases not matched to a gene: 2. This CDR3 comprises 14 residues. The CDR3 sequence is CASSVDRGNSPLHF. Written as DNA, the CDR3 is TGTGCCAGCAGCGTGGACAGGGGGAATTCACCCCTCCACTTT.